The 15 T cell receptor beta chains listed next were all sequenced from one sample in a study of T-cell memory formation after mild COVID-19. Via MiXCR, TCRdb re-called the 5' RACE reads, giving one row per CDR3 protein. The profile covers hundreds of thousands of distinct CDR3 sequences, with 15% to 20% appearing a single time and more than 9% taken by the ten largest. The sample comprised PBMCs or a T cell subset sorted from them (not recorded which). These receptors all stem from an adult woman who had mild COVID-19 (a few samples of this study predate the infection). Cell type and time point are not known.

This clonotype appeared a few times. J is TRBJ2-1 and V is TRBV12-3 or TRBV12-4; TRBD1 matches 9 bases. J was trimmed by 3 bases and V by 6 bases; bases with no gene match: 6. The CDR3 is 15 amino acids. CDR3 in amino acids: CASSNRGRDYNEQFF. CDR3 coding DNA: TGTGCCAGCAGCAACAGGGGGCGCGACTACAATGAGCAGTTCTTC.

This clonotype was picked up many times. The CDR3 sequence is CASSVGQSSGNTIYF. The CDR3 DNA follows: TGCGCCAGCAGCGTAGGACAGTCCTCTGGAAACACCATATATTTT. The chain couples TRBV5-1 to TRBJ1-3; tentatively, D is TRBD1 (6 bases). The V end was cut by 4 bases, the J end by 0 bases, with 11 bases between. The CDR3 totals 15 residues. Germline assignment: CDR1 SGHRS and CDR2 YFSETQ.

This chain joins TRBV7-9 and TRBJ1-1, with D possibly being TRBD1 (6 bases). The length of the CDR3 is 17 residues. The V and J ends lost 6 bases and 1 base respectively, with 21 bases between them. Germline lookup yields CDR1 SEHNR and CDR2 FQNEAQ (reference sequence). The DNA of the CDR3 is TGTGCCAGCAGATCGTCATCGGGGGCTCCTACGAACACTGAAGCTTTCTTT. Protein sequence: CASRSSSGAPTNTEAFF.

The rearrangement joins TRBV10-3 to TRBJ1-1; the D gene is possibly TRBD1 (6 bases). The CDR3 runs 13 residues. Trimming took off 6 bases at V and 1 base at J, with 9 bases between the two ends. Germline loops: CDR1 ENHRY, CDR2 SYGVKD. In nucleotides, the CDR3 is TGTGCCATCAGGACAGGACCGAACACTGAAGCTTTCTTT. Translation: CAIRTGPNTEAFF.

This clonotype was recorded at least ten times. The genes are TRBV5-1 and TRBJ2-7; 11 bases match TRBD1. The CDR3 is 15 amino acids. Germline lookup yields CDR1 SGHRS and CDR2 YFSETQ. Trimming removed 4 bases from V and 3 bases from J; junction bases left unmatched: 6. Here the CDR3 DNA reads TGCGCCAGCAGCACCTCCGGGACAGGGGGCTACGAGCAGTACTTC. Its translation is CASSTSGTGGYEQYF.

Written as DNA, the CDR3 is TGTGCCACCAGCAGAGATTCGGGGCAGCCCCAGCATTTT. Translating gives CATSRDSGQPQHF. The rearrangement uses TRBV15 and TRBJ1-5; no clear D. The germline V gene has CDR1 LNHNV and CDR2 YYDKDF (reference sequence). The CDR3 totals 13 residues. Between the trimmed V and J ends, which lost 0 bases and 7 bases, there was a span of 7 bases.

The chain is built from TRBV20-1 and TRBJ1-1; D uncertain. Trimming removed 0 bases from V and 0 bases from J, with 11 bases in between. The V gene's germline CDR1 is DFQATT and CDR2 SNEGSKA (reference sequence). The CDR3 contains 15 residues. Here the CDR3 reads CSARDIVRLNTEAFF. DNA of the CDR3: TGCAGTGCTAGAGATATTGTGCGGCTGAACACTGAAGCTTTCTTT.

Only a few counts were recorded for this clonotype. The CDR3 loop is CASSAGTSGVITDTQYF. The CDR3 DNA is TGTGCCAGCAGCGCAGGGACTAGCGGGGTGATCACAGATACGCAGTATTTT. This chain connects TRBV9 to TRBJ2-3; 13 nucleotides align to TRBD2. The CDR3 is made up of 17 amino acids. CDR1 and CDR2 from the germline V gene are SGDLS and YYNGEE. Trimming removed 3 bases from V and 2 bases from J; junction bases left unmatched: 6.

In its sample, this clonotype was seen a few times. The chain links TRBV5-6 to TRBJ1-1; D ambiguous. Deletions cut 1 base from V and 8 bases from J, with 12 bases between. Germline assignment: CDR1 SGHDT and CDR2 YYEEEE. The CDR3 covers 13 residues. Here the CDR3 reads CASSLTWIGEAFF. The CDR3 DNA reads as TGTGCCAGCAGCTTGACTTGGATCGGCGAAGCTTTCTTT.

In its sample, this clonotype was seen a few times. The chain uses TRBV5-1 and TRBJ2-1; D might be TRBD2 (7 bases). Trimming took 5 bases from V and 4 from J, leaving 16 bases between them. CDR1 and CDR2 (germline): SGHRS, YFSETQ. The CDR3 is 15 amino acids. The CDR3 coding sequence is TGCGCCAGCAGGCCGGAGGGGGGGCAGTACAATGAGCAGTTCTTC. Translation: CASRPEGGQYNEQFF.

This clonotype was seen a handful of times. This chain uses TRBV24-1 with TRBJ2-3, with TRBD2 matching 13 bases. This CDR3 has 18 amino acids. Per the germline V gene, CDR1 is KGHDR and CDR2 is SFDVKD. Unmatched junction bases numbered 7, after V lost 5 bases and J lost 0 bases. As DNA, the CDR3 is TGTGCCACCAGTGTCGGACTAGCGGGAGTTATCAGCACAGATACGCAGTATTTT. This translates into CATSVGLAGVISTDTQYF.

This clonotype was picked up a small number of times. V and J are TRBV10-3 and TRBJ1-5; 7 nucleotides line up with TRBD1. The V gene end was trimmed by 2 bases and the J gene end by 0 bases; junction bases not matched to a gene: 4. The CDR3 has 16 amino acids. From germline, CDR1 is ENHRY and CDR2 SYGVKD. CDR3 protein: CAISEDRVYSNQPQHF. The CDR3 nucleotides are TGTGCCATCAGTGAGGACAGGGTCTATAGCAATCAGCCCCAGCATTTT.

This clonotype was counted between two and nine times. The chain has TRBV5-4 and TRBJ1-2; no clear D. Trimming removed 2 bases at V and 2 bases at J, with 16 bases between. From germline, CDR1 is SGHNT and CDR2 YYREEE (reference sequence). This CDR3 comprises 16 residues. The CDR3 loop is CASSFLSYRENYGYTF. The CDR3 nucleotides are TGTGCCAGCAGCTTCCTAAGTTATAGAGAGAACTATGGCTACACCTTC.

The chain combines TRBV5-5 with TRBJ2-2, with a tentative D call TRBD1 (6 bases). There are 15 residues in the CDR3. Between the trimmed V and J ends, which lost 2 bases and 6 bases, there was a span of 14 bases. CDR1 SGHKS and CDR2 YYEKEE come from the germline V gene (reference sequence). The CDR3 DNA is TGTGCCAGCAGCTTAGACTCAGGGGTGGCCGGGGAGCTGTTTTTT. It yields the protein CASSLDSGVAGELFF. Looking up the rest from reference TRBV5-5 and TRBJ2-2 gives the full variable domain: DAGVTQSPTHLIKTRGQQVTLRCSPISGHKSVSWYQQVLGQGPQFIFQYYEKEERGRGNFPDRFSARQFPNYSSELNVNALLLGDSALYLCASSLDSGVAGELFFGEGSRLTVL.

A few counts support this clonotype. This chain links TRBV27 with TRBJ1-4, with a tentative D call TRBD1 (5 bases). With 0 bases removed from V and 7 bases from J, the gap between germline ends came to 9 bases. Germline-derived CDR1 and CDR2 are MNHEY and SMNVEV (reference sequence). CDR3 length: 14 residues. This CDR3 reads CASSLSGRGEKLFF. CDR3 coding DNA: TGTGCCAGCAGTTTATCGGGGCGCGGTGAAAAACTGTTTTTT.